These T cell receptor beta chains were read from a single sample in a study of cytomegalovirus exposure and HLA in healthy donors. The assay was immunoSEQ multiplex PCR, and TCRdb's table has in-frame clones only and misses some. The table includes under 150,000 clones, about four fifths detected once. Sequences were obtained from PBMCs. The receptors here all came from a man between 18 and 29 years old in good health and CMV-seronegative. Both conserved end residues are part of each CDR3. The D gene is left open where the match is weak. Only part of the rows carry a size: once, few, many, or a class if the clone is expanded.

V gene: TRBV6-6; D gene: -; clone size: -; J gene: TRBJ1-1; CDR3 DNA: TGTGCCACCCACGGAGGAACTGAAGCTTTCTTT; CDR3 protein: CATHGGTEAFF
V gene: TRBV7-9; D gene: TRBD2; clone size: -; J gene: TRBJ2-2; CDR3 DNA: TGTTCCAGCAGCCCTCGGGGGGCCGGGGAGCTGTTTTTT; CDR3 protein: CSSSPRGAGELFF
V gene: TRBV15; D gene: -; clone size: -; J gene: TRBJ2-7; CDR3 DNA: TGTGCCACCAGGGGGGGTGGGGGACTCCAACTCCACGAGCAGTACTTC; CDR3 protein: CATRGGGGLQLHEQYF
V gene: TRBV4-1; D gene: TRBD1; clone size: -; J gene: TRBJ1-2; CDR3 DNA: TGCGCCAGCAGCCAAGGGGCGGGACAGGGCTTGAGGTATGGCTACACCTTC; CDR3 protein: CASSQGAGQGLRYGYTF
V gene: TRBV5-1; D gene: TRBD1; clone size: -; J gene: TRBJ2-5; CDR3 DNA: TGCGCCAGCAGCTCAGGGCAGGGGGCCGGGGAGACCCAGTACTTC; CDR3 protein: CASSSGQGAGETQYF
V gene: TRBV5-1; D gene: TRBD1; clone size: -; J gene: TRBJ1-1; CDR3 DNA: TGCGCCAGCAGCGGTACAGGGGAGTTCACTGAAGCTTTCTTT; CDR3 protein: CASSGTGEFTEAFF
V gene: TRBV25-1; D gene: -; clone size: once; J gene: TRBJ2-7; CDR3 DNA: TGTGCCAGCCGTCCGTCTGGACAAGTTCCCTACGAGCAGTACTTC; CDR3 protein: CASRPSGQVPYEQYF
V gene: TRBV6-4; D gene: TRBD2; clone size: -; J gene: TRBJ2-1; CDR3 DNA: TGTGCCAGCAGCGTACTAGCGGGGGACTACAATGAGCAGTTCTTC; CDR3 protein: CASSVLAGDYNEQFF
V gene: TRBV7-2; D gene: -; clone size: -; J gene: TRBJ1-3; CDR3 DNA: TGTGCCAGCAGCTATCCGGGAAACACCATATATTTT; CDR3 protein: CASSYPGNTIYF
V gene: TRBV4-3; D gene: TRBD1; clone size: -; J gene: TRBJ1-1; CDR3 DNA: TGCGCCAGCAGCCGGAGCCGGGACAGGGGCCTCATGAACACTGAAGCTTTCTTT; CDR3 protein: CASSRSRDRGLMNTEAFF
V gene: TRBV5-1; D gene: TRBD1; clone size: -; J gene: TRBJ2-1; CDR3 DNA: TGCGCCAGCGGAATGGGACAGGGGGCGGGCAATGAGCAGTTCTTC; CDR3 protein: CASGMGQGAGNEQFF
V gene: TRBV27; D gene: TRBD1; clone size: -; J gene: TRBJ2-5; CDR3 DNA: TGTGCCAGCAGCACAGGGGGCAGCAAGACCCAGTACTTC; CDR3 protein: CASSTGGSKTQYF
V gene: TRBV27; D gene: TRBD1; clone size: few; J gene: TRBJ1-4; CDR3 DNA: TGTGCCAGCAGTTTATGGACAGGGGAAAAACTGTTTTTT; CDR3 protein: CASSLWTGEKLFF
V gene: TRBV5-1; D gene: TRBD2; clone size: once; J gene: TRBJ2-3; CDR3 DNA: TGCGCCAGCAGCCCGGGACTAGCGGGGGGGGGCCCCACAGATACGCAGTATTTT; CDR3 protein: CASSPGLAGGGPTDTQYF
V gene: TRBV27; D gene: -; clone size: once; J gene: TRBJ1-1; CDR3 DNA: TGTGCCAGCAGTTTATCTCTTTACAGGGAAGCTTTCTTT; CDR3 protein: CASSLSLYREAFF
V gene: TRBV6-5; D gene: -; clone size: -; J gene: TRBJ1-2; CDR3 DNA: TGTGCCAGCAGCGATGCTCCAGGGTCTAACTATGGCTACACCTTC; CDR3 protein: CASSDAPGSNYGYTF
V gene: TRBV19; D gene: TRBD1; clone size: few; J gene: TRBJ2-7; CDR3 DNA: TGTGCCAGTAGTTCAGGACAGGTTGTCTACGAGCAGTACTTC; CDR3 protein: CASSSGQVVYEQYF
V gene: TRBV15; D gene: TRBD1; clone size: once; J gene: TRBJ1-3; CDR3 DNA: TGTGCCACCAGCAGGAGGGTGACAGGGGTCGGAAACACCATATATTTT; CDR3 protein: CATSRRVTGVGNTIYF
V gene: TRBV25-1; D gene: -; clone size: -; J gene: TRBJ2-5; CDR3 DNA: TGTGCCAGCAGCCCAGTTGGGGGGATATCCTTACGACAAGAGACCCAGTACTTC; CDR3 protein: CASSPVGGISLRQETQYF
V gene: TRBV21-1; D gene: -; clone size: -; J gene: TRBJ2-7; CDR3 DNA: TGTGCCAGCAGCAAAGAACAGCTCATCTTC; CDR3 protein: CASSKEQLIF
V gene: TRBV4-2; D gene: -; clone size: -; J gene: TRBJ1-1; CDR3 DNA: TGTGCCAGCAGCCTCGTTAGGGTAGGGGACACTGAAGCTTTCTTT; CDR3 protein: CASSLVRVGDTEAFF
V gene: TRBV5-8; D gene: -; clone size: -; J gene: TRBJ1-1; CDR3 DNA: TGTGCCAGCAGCTTTGACAGAGGGAACACTGAAGCTTTCTTT; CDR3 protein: CASSFDRGNTEAFF
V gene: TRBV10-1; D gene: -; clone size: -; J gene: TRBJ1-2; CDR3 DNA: TGCGCCAGCAGTGAGTCTAGGTCGGGGAACTATGGCTACACCTTC; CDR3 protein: CASSESRSGNYGYTF